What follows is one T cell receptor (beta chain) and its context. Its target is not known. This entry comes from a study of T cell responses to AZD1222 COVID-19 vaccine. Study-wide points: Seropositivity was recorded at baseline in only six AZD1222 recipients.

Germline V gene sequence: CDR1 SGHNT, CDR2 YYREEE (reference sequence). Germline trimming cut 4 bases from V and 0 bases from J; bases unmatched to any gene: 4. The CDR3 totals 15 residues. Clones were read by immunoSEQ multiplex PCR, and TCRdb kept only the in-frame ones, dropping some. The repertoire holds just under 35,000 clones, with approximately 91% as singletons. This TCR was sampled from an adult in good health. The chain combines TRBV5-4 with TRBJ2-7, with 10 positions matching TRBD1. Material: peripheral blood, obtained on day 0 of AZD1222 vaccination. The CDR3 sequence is CASSLRTGGSYEQYF. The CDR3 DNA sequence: TGTGCCAGCAGCCTGCGGACAGGGGGCTCCTACGAGCAGTACTTC.